Below are 8 T cell receptor beta chains sequenced from a single sample in a study of blood T cell repertoires in COVID-19. Libraries were prepared by immunoSEQ multiplex PCR; TCRdb keeps only in-frame clonotypes and omits some of them. The sample shows under 200,000 clones, roughly 84% of them seen only once. Source material: peripheral blood. The receptors shown here come from a woman between 55 and 75 years old with acute or convalescent COVID-19.

The chain is built from TRBV6-5 and TRBJ2-2; TRBD1 aligns across 8 bases. CDR3 size: 14 residues. The V gene end was trimmed by 5 bases and the J gene end by 5 bases; junction bases not matched to a gene: 4. Germline lookup yields CDR1 MNHEY and CDR2 SVGAGI. The DNA of the CDR3 is TGTGCCAGCAGTCGGACAGGGCCTACCGGGGAGCTGTTTTTT. Protein product: CASSRTGPTGELFF.

J is TRBJ2-5 and V is TRBV18; D might be TRBD2 (5 bases). CDR1 is KGHSH, CDR2 LQKENI, per germline. CDR3 length equals 15 residues. V lost 2 bases and J lost 1, with 11 bases in between. CDR3 DNA sequence: TGTGCCAGCTCACCAGGGATCGGGGTCCAAGAGACCCAGTACTTC. Translating gives CASSPGIGVQETQYF.

The V gene is TRBV19, the J gene TRBJ1-1; no reliable D call. Deletions cut 6 bases from V and 3 bases from J, with 5 bases between. CDR3 length: 11 amino acids. In germline, CDR1 is LNHDA, CDR2 SQIVND (reference sequence). CDR3 loop: CASRWHTEAFF. Written as DNA, the CDR3 is TGTGCCAGTAGGTGGCACACTGAAGCTTTCTTT.

The chain couples TRBV7-2 to TRBJ1-2; maybe TRBD1 (5 bases). This CDR3 comprises 13 residues. Germline lookup yields CDR1 SGHTA and CDR2 FQGNSA. Trimming shortened V by 5 bases and J by 5 bases, and 12 bases separated the two germline ends. In DNA form, the CDR3 reads TGTGCCAGCAGCGGCCGGGACTTTTATGGCTACACCTTC. Its protein is CASSGRDFYGYTF.

This chain joins TRBV6-2 or TRBV6-3 and TRBJ2-5; the match to TRBD2 covers 7 bases. V dropped 7 bases and J dropped 1; count of bases not matched to a gene: 12. Germline V CDR1 and CDR2: MNHEY, SVGEGT. The CDR3 spans 16 residues. Written as DNA, the CDR3 is TGTGCCAGCACCCCGGGAGCGGGGTTTCCCCAAGAGACCCAGTACTTC. Its translation: CASTPGAGFPQETQYF.

This chain links TRBV10-1 with TRBJ2-5; TRBD1 matches at 9 bases. V dropped 2 bases and J dropped 4; count of bases not matched to a gene: 5. This CDR3 has 15 residues. Germline CDR1 is WNHNN and CDR2 is SYGVQD (reference sequence). CDR3 nucleotide sequence: TGCGCCAGCAGTGAGGGGACAGGGAAGGGAGAGACCCAGTACTTC. Amino acid sequence: CASSEGTGKGETQYF.

The CDR3, as DNA: TGTGCCAGCAGCCCGGGGGTGGAAACTGAAGCTTTCTTT. Its translation is CASSPGVETEAFF. The chain couples TRBV5-5 to TRBJ1-1; D is perhaps TRBD1 (5 bases). The CDR3 is 13 amino acids. V was pared by 4 bases and J by 5 bases, with 12 bases between. The germline gives CDR1 SGHKS, CDR2 YYEKEE (reference sequence).

The J gene is TRBJ2-4, the V gene TRBV28; D might be TRBD1 (5 bases). Germline V gene data show CDR1 as MDHEN and CDR2 as SYDVKM. This CDR3 spans 15 amino acids. Trimming took 1 base from V and 0 from J, leaving 7 bases between them. CDR3 sequence reads: CASSLLTVAKNIQYF. DNA for the CDR3: TGTGCCAGCAGTTTATTGACAGTAGCCAAAAACATTCAGTACTTC.